One sample yielded the 20 T cell receptor beta chains listed below, sequenced in a study of vaccination and CD4 T cells after COVID-19 (dated by TCRdb to between 2021 and 2023). Antigen specificity for these receptors is unknown. The meaning of the sample's time point label: late sampling 161 to 241 days after vaccination in a few convalescent patients. According to the study, the label for this sample's treatment or condition signals: roughly nine-day PBMC culture with coronavirus spike peptide pools or control peptides (ViraFEST assay). Library method: PCR. These reads were obtained on an Illumina iSeq 100. TCR sequencing of DNA from cultured CD4+ T cells used the Oncomine TCR Beta short-read assay at the Johns Hopkins FTIC core. Using fastp at Q25 and MiXCR, TCRdb reprocessed the public reads and kept productive beta chains. Every distinct CDR3 protein forms one entry, paired with its most common genes and DNA. The sample table lists 20,000 to 30,000 distinct CDR3 sequences, roughly 40% of them with a count of one. The ten largest account for 3.5% to 5% of the sample.

The input for sequencing was CD4+ T cells from blood, cultured in vitro, taken about 7 months after SARS-CoV-2 vaccination. The receptors derive from a human donor who had recovered from COVID-19.

This sequence joins TRBV6-2 or TRBV6-3 and TRBJ2-2, with 10 bases that match TRBD1. Germline assignment: CDR1 MNHEY and CDR2 SVGEGT. The junction had 12 bases not matched to a gene; V was cut back by 6 bases and J by 5 bases. The CDR3 loop spans 17 amino acids. The CDR3 here is CASRAGSWDRGTGELFF. As DNA, the CDR3 is TGTGCCAGCAGGGCCGGAAGTTGGGACAGGGGAACCGGGGAGCTGTTTTTT.

The chain combines TRBV7-2 with TRBJ2-7; 8 bases are a match to TRBD2. The germline V gene encodes CDR1 SGHTA and CDR2 FQGNSA. J was trimmed by 1 base and V by 0 bases; bases with no gene match: 5. This CDR3 is built from 16 residues. The CDR3 region is CASSLAASGSSYEQYF. The CDR3 DNA is TGTGCCAGCAGCTTAGCGGCGAGCGGGAGTTCCTACGAGCAGTACTTC.

This chain joins TRBV7-2 and TRBJ2-5; D not resolved. Germline V gene data show CDR1 as SGHTA and CDR2 as FQGNSA. The CDR3 sequence is 12 residues long. Trimming left V 3 bases short and J 0 bases short, with 2 bases between. The CDR3 coding sequence is TGTGCCAGCAGCTTGTACCAAGAGACCCAGTACTTC. Amino acids: CASSLYQETQYF.

The rearrangement links TRBV5-1 to TRBJ1-1; D may be TRBD1 (5 bases). The CDR3 has 14 residues. Germline V gives CDR1 SGHRS, CDR2 YFSETQ. Trimming left V 2 bases short and J 4 bases short, with 12 bases between. The CDR3 region is CASSLGRVITEAFF. CDR3 coding DNA: TGCGCCAGCAGCTTAGGCAGGGTTATCACTGAAGCTTTCTTT. Supplemented by reference TRBV5-1 and TRBJ1-1, the full variable domain reads KAGVTQTPRYLIKTRGQQVTLSCSPISGHRSVSWYQQTPGQGLQFLFEYFSETQRNKGNFPGRFSGRQFSNSRSEMNVSTLELGDSALYLCASSLGRVITEAFFGQGTRLTVV.

This rearrangement joins TRBV7-9 to TRBJ2-1, with 11 bases matching TRBD2. CDR3 size: 16 residues. Trimming took 5 bases from V and 5 from J; bases not matched to a gene: 8. In germline, CDR1 is SEHNR, CDR2 FQNEAQ (reference sequence). Written as DNA, the CDR3 is TGTGCCAGCAGCCCTGGAACTAGCGGGAGAGACAATGAGCAGTTCTTC. Translated, it gives CASSPGTSGRDNEQFF. Based on the CDR3 plus reference TRBV7-9 and TRBJ2-1, the full variable domain is DTGVSQNPRHKITKRGQNVTFRCDPISEHNRLYWYRQTLGQGPEFLTYFQNEAQLEKSRLLSDRFSAERPKGSFSTLEIQRTEQGDSAMYLCASSPGTSGRDNEQFFGPGTRLTVL.

The V and J genes are TRBV28 and TRBJ2-5, with no clear D. The CDR3 loop spans 12 amino acids. In germline, CDR1 is MDHEN, CDR2 SYDVKM. V lost 5 bases to trimming and J lost 2 bases, with 6 bases between them. The CDR3 region is CASSRAQETQYF. In nucleotides, the CDR3 is TGTGCCAGCAGTAGGGCACAAGAGACCCAGTACTTC.

This clonotype appeared a few times. The chain employs TRBV19 and TRBJ2-1, with D hard to call. The CDR3 has 13 residues. Germline CDR1 reads LNHDA; CDR2 reads SQIVND (reference sequence). Trimming pared 0 bases from V and 6 bases from J, leaving 6 bases between. The CDR3 here is CASSIDRSNEQFF. CDR3 in DNA: TGTGCCAGTAGTATAGATCGGTCCAATGAGCAGTTCTTC.

This clonotype was detected only a few times. This CDR3 is CSARGQASPYEQYF. The CDR3 DNA sequence: TGCAGTGCTAGAGGTCAGGCCTCACCCTACGAGCAGTACTTC. The rearrangement joins TRBV20-1 to TRBJ2-7; no clear D. Deletions cut 1 base from V and 2 bases from J, with 12 bases between. Germline values: CDR1 DFQATT, CDR2 SNEGSKA (reference sequence). The CDR3 runs 14 residues.

The CDR3 bases are TGCAGCGTTGGTACAGAACAGCCCCAGCATTTT. Translated, it gives CSVGTEQPQHF. V is TRBV29-1 and J is TRBJ1-5; D is uncertain. Trimming took off 4 bases at V and 7 bases at J, with 8 bases between the two ends. CDR1 is SQVTM and CDR2 is ANQGSEA in the germline V gene. This CDR3 spans 11 amino acids.

The V gene is TRBV15, the J gene TRBJ1-1; 7 bases line up with TRBD1. The V gene's germline CDR1 is LNHNV and CDR2 YYDKDF (reference sequence). V was clipped by 5 bases and J by 2 bases; unmatched bases: 11. The CDR3 runs to 16 residues. CDR3 sequence reads: CATSVPDRAPNTEAFF. The CDR3 nucleotides read TGTGCCACCAGCGTACCAGACAGGGCCCCAAACACTGAAGCTTTCTTT.

This clonotype was detected a few times. The chain has TRBV27 and TRBJ2-7; 10 bases agree with TRBD2. The CDR3 runs 15 residues. In germline, CDR1 is MNHEY, CDR2 SMNVEV (reference sequence). With 3 bases clipped from V and 7 bases from J, the junction kept 9 bases outside the gene matches. CDR3 in DNA: TGTGCCAGCAGTTTCAGCGGGAGGGCCGGGGGGGAGCAGTACTTC. Translated: CASSFSGRAGGEQYF.

The CDR3 is CASSDSTSGSNEQFF. The DNA of the CDR3 is TGTGCCAGCAGTGACTCGACTAGCGGGAGCAATGAGCAGTTCTTC. This chain uses TRBV6-4 with TRBJ2-1; 12 bases line up with TRBD2. CDR1 and CDR2 (germline): MRHNA, SNTAGT. V gave up 0 bases and J gave up 6 bases; unmatched junction bases: 0. The length of the CDR3 is 15 residues.

V and J are TRBV6-4 and TRBJ2-7, with TRBD1 identical over 11 bases. J gave up 3 bases and V 5 bases, and 6 bases lay outside the gene matches. CDR1 is MRHNA, CDR2 SNTAGT, per germline. The CDR3 covers 15 residues. Here the CDR3 DNA reads TGTGCCAGCAGTTCCGGGACAGGGGGAAACTACGAGCAGTACTTC. Its protein product is CASSSGTGGNYEQYF.

The V gene is TRBV20-1, the J gene TRBJ2-2; 10 positions agree with TRBD2. CDR1 is DFQATT and CDR2 is SNEGSKA in the germline V gene (reference sequence). CDR3 size: 14 residues. J was trimmed by 7 bases and V by 3 bases; bases with no gene match: 5. The CDR3, as DNA: TGCAGTGCTAGTCCTAGCGGGAGTTACGGGGAGCTGTTTTTT. This encodes CSASPSGSYGELFF.

The chain recombines TRBV7-9 with TRBJ2-7, with D unclear. Germline loops: CDR1 SEHNR, CDR2 FQNEAQ (reference sequence). The CDR3 is made up of 17 amino acids. V shed 0 bases and J shed 6 bases, with 21 bases lying between them. This chain's CDR3 is CASSLAGYLQRDAEQYF. CDR3 nucleotides: TGTGCCAGCAGCTTAGCGGGGTATCTGCAGCGCGACGCCGAGCAGTACTTC.

This clonotype appeared a few times. The V and J genes are TRBV27 and TRBJ1-5, with D maybe TRBD1 (5 bases). CDR1 and CDR2 from the germline V gene are MNHEY and SMNVEV (reference sequence). Deletions cut 1 base from V and 4 bases from J, with 8 bases between. The CDR3 loop spans 14 amino acids. The CDR3 DNA is TGTGCCAGCAGTTTATGGGGGGGGAATCAGCCCCAGCATTTT. It yields the protein CASSLWGGNQPQHF.

V gene TRBV19 combines with J gene TRBJ2-7; D ambiguous. The CDR3 runs to 13 residues. The V gene lost 1 base and the J gene lost 1 base, with 5 bases spanning the gap. Germline CDR1 LNHDA, CDR2 SQIVND (reference sequence). The CDR3: CASSIGPSYEQYF. The CDR3 region has the DNA TGTGCCAGTAGTATAGGGCCGTCCTACGAGCAGTACTTC. Full variable domain (remainder filled in from reference TRBV19 and TRBJ2-7): DGGITQSPKYLFRKEGQNVTLSCEQNLNHDAMYWYRQDPGQGLRLIYYSQIVNDFQKGDIAEGYSVSREKKESFPLTVTSAQKNPTAFYLCASSIGPSYEQYFGPGTRLTVT.

V gene TRBV10-1 combines with J gene TRBJ2-3, with 12 bases identical to TRBD2. Germline V lookup: CDR1 WNHNN, CDR2 SYGVQD (reference sequence). The CDR3 is made up of 16 amino acids. Trimming took 6 bases from V and 6 from J; bases not matched to a gene: 10. CDR3 in DNA: TGCGCCAGCAGATCCGACCTAGCGGGAGGGCGGGATACGCAGTATTTT. Protein: CASRSDLAGGRDTQYF.

V gene TRBV4-1 combines with J gene TRBJ2-5; TRBD1 is a possible D gene (8 bases). From germline, CDR1 is MGHRA and CDR2 YSYEKL. V gave up 1 base and J gave up 2 bases, with 17 bases separating them. The CDR3 covers 17 residues. The CDR3 DNA follows: TGCGCCAGCAGCCAAGTCAGGGGGCGGGGGTTTCAAGAGACCCAGTACTTC. Encoded protein: CASSQVRGRGFQETQYF.

The V and J genes are TRBV20-1 and TRBJ2-1; 11 bases line up with TRBD2. CDR1 and CDR2 (germline): DFQATT, SNEGSKA (reference sequence). The CDR3 length is 16 residues. J lost 0 bases, V lost 5 bases, and 6 bases had no gene match. The CDR3 spells CSAGTSGGRSYNEQFF. In DNA form, the CDR3 reads TGCAGTGCTGGGACTAGCGGAGGACGCTCCTACAATGAGCAGTTCTTC.